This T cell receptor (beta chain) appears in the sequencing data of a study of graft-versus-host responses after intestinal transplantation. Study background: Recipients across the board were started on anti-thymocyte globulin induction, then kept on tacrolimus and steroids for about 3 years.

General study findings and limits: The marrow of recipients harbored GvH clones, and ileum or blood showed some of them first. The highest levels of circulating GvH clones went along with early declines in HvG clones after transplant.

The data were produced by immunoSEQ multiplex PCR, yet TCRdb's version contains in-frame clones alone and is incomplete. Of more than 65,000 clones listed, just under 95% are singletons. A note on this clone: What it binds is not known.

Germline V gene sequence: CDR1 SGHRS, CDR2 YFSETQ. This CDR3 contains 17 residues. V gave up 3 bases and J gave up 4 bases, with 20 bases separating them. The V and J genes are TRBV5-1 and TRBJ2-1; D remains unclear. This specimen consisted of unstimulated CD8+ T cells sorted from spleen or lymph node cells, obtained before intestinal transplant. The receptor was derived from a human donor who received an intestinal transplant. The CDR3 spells CASSSTSDKPTYNEQFF. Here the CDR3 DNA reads TGCGCCAGCAGCTCCACTTCAGACAAACCCACATACAATGAGCAGTTCTTC. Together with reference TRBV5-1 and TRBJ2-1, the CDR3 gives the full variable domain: KAGVTQTPRYLIKTRGQQVTLSCSPISGHRSVSWYQQTPGQGLQFLFEYFSETQRNKGNFPGRFSGRQFSNSRSEMNVSTLELGDSALYLCASSSTSDKPTYNEQFFGPGTRLTVL.